The text below deals with one T cell receptor beta chain. Its antigen remains undetermined. It has no much larger one-base neighbor in the sample; base qualities were not kept. Library preparation employed the immunoSEQ multiplex PCR assay. For the multiplex PCR, a mixture combining 60 forward primers for TCR Vbeta segments and 13 reverse primers for TCR Jbeta segments was used. The CDR3 region of rearranged TCR beta genes was amplified from genomic DNA by a multiplex PCR assay. The Illumina HiSeq System was used to sequence the amplified TCR beta libraries as 87-base-pair reads. In the source study's methods: In a later analysis, 77 million or so unique TCR beta chains were counted across the 500 to 700 repertoires, and roughly 10 million of these chains were shared by at least two donors. Raw reads were error-corrected and collapsed into unique sequences by a nearest-neighbor algorithm in which closely related sequences were merged to remove PCR and sequencing errors. To assign V, D and J gene segments, CDR3 sequences were aligned to IMGT reference sequences. For a sequence to be retained, a match of at least six nucleotides to both a V gene segment and a J gene segment was required. A rearrangement was called productive if the CDR3 had no stop codons and remained in frame with V and J, and every other rearrangement was called non-productive. Following IMGT convention, CDR3 was defined as the stretch from the second conserved V-encoded cysteine up to the conserved J-encoded phenylalanine. Sequences without an unambiguous match to a single V gene segment were excluded from the earlier analysis of 587 of the donors. In an earlier analysis of about 590 of the donors, a V segment was called functional when productive rearrangements were above 56.7%, and segregating when the standard deviation between donors exceeded 5%. To diagnose cytomegalovirus status from the catalog of TCR beta chain sequences, a statistical classification framework was built. V and J gene assignment, in a later analysis, came from comparing TCR nucleotide sequences with IMGT/GENE-DB human TR gene sequences. The TCRdist pipeline was used in a later analysis to assign CDR3 sequences and most-parsimonious VDJ recombination scenarios. In a later analysis, each TCR beta chain was defined by its CDR3 amino acid sequence together with its V-gene family, and reads lacking a unique V-gene family were excluded. As a way to deal with suspected cross-contamination and a sequencing artifact, a later analysis dropped over 550 nucleotide sequences that were highly shared and had low generation probability. In a later analysis, a clonal expansion index for each public chain was calculated from normalized within-repertoire ranks of inferred template counts. In a later analysis, generation probabilities were computed with a VDJ recombination model fitted to out-of-frame rearrangements, and the resulting probabilities were checked against IGoR. A later analysis scored TCR-TCR, TCR-HLA and TCR-CMV co-occurrence with hypergeometric tests, applying a repertoire-size bias correction to TCR pairs. A later analysis estimated false discovery rates by permuting HLA or CMV assignments 20 times. A later analysis grouped co-occurring TCRs with DBSCAN, adding TCRdist sequence similarity when clustering within HLA-allele-positive subsets. Repertoires with fewer than 30,000 or more than 120,000 public chains were left out of co-occurrence clustering, as were four to six repertoires with anomalous nucleotide sharing. TCRdb mirrors the immuneACCESS table, restricted to in-frame sequences. Some clones are absent from its copies; in checked studies, under half trace to an unresolved V gene, and the reason for the others is unknown. V and J calls plus clone size are reproduced from that table; the DNA served to infer D and trimming. The sample table holds around 230,000 clones, of which 60% to 80% were seen once. The top ten constitute roughly 1.9% of the sample.

This sample is drawn from a study of cytomegalovirus exposure and HLA in healthy donors (dated by TCRdb to between 2016 and 2019). At the level of the whole study: In an earlier analysis of some 610 of the donors, 250 to 350 Gb of sequence data and approximately 100 million unique TCR beta sequences from roughly 190 million T cells were reported. Around 300 gigabases of sequencing data and 78 million or so unique TCR sequences were included in an early release covering around 650 HLA-typed donors. Of the roughly 390 genotyped donors, around 81% fell in the genetic ancestry cluster associated with self-reported Caucasian donors. The study was designed to test whether signatures of past pathogen exposure could be identified by cataloging public T cell receptors. The study used immunosequencing to profile the T cell repertoires of 666 subjects and linked those repertoires to cytomegalovirus serostatus. A separate validation cohort of 100 to 150 different subjects was used in addition to the approximately 670-subject first cohort. The study combined high-throughput TCR immunosequencing, statistical association of individual TCRs with disease status, and machine learning to predict cytomegalovirus infection status. In a later analysis, previously published TCR beta repertoires from about 640 donors were re-analyzed and high-resolution HLA genotyping was added so that TCR occurrence patterns could be studied. Rather than drawing on any new phenotypic data, the later analysis identified candidate immune exposures from TCR beta sequences and the way those sequences occurred across donors. In an earlier analysis of 500 to 650 of the donors, high-throughput TCR beta sequencing was used to judge whether each TCR beta V gene segment behaved as functional or pseudogenic. Donor age, sex, ethnicity and CMV serostatus were compiled alongside the repertoire data. A later genetic analysis used genome-wide SNP genotypes for about 60% of the roughly 700 donors, treating that subset as a discovery cohort. All discovery cohort repertoires had been generated on a single sequencing platform. HLA typing included class I and class II loci at four-digit resolution. The number of typed donors differed by locus: about 620-630 for A, B, C, DRB1 and DQB1; 500 to 550 for DQA1; about 600 for DPA1; and some 430 for DPB1. Several DR-DQ haplotypes were treated as single units for association and clustering because of strong linkage in the cohort. Among almost 400 genotyped donors of the cohort, an average of approximately 250,000 unique TCR beta nucleotide sequences were sequenced per donor, about a sixth of them non-productive.

What the work shows at the level of the full study, not this receptor alone: Because HLA typing was missing for some donors at each locus, association tests included only the typed subset. The cohort was sequenced for TCR beta chains only, and without alpha or paired-chain data the features that could be detected were limited. According to a later genetic analysis, donors in an Asian-associated ancestry cluster had fewer N-insertions in productive TCRs than the approximately 650-donor mean. In an earlier analysis of around 600 of the donors, most TCR beta V segments appeared in productive rearrangements about 87% or about 30% of the time, broadly matching IMGT annotations. While some public TCRs were present in many individuals, most TCR sequences turned up only very rarely across donors. In a later analysis, TCR association rates were found to vary across HLA loci, with the most associated TCRs seen for DRB1 alleles and the fewest for HLA-C alleles. The classifier was reported to diagnose cytomegalovirus status with high specificity and sensitivity in both the original and validation cohorts. A further reported finding was that TCR beta sequences accurately predicted the HLA-A and HLA-B alleles for most subjects in the first cohort. Assigning TCR associations to individual alleles was difficult when HLA alleles, especially DR and DQ, strongly co-occurred. The 87-base-pair reads could not distinguish some IMGT-functional V segments, including TRBV6-2 and TRBV6-3, so those segments were excluded. A few of the identified cytomegalovirus-associated TCR beta chains were confirmed in vitro to be specific for cytomegalovirus antigens. It was suggested by the authors that the approach could potentially be generalized to other disease states and immunological phenotypes. In a later analysis, most CMV-associated TCR beta chains were found to appear HLA-restricted, with HLA associations seemingly driven largely by CMV exposure. The only immune exposure information available for the cohort was CMV serostatus. A cluster of highly shared sequence variants was judged likely to be a technical artifact of the sequencing pipeline. Specific HLA alleles were associated with about 17,000 TCR beta sequences at a false discovery rate of 0.05 in a later analysis. The earlier analysis of 587 of the donors excluded about 16 rarely observed V segments, including chromosome 9 orphons, because counts were too low. Presence/absence analyses assumed roughly uniform sequencing depth across donors, an assumption that may not hold. Compared with equally common non-associated chains, HLA-associated TCR beta chains in a later analysis were more clonally expanded and had lower generation probabilities. Linkage disequilibrium might explain the correlated functional status among segregating V segments, but an unknown experimental factor could not be ruled out. The study listed 150 to 200 TCR beta chains as associated with cytomegalovirus. In a later analysis, several top co-occurrence clusters were reported to appear linked to parvovirus B19, influenza, CMV and Epstein-Barr virus. An association between a missense DCLRE1C variant and V-gene and J-gene trimming of TCR beta chains was found in a later genetic analysis and replicated in an independent cohort.

The cohort comprised 710 or so healthy bone marrow donors. Cohort members were all nominally healthy when sampled, although unrecorded immune exposures were likely present. The donor was CMV seronegative and was included in the group of under 450 seronegative cohort members. A peripheral blood sample was collected from each donor, and TCR beta sequencing was performed on peripheral blood mononuclear cells. The Qiagen DNeasy Blood Extraction Kit was used to extract genomic DNA from the blood cell samples. The germline ends are 5 bases apart after V is trimmed by 1 base and J by 2 bases. From the cysteine through the phenylalanine, the CDR3 covers 13 amino acids. Only the CDR3 DNA is retained, 39 bases long and in frame from the first base. According to the germline V gene, CDR1 reads SGHTA and CDR2 reads FQGNSA.

The TCR originated in a male donor in good health and CMV-seronegative. The chain uses TRBV7-2 and TRBJ1-2; no D gene can be assigned with confidence. The sample taken for sequencing was PBMCs. This receptor carries the CDR3 CASSLGRNYGYTF. The nucleotide sequence is given as TGTGCCAGCAGCTTAGGCAGAAACTATGGCTACACCTTC.